The following is a TCR beta chain sequence with its context. Authors' processing steps: Reference gene primer amplification in the assay estimated nucleated cell counts. Produced via immunoSEQ multiplex PCR; TCRdb's table is partial and in-frame only. The DNA gave D and trimming, while V, J and clone size come from that table. The sample yields about 220,000 clones, about 84% seen once. The sample comes from a study of blood T cell repertoires in COVID-19. Study details: Acute and convalescent COVID-19 samples came from the United States, Italy and Spain. From T cells, B-cell-depleted T cells, or PBMCs came the material, which was cDNA or gDNA.

In germline, CDR1 is LGHNA, CDR2 YNFKEQ. Trimming took 1 base from V and 3 from J; bases not matched to a gene: 5. The CDR3 is made up of 15 amino acids. Sample: peripheral blood. The sequence was obtained from a human donor in a cohort sampled during active COVID-19. V gene TRBV4-2 combines with J gene TRBJ2-5; 7 bases match TRBD1. CDR3 sequence (DNA): TGTGCCAGCAGCCAAGGTACAGGGGCCGAAGAGACCCAGTACTTC. This translates into CASSQGTGAEETQYF.